This T cell receptor (beta chain) is drawn from a study of CD8+CD57+ T cells in acquired aplastic anemia. Study information: Sorted CD4+ and CD8+ cells gave a mean 3.2 ug DNA, range roughly 0.19 to 30 ug.

Counting both end residues, the CDR3 totals 10 amino acids. Germline V gene lookup returns CDR1 SGHRS and CDR2 YFSETQ. This clonotype was seen a handful of times. The CDR3 ends on some other residue instead of the conserved phenylalanine or tryptophan, so this is likely a read error. No DNA is shown, since the ends of the CDR3 on it are uncertain; the CDR3 is the one TCRdb lists. Sequenced patients had shown CD8+CD57+ cell expansion by flow cytometry. Patients uniformly had severe acquired aplastic anemia. The study profiled TCR beta VDJ and CDR3 using genomic DNA as template. TCRdb independently ran MiXCR on the reads; one entry per CDR3 protein. The table records 250,000 to 300,000 distinct CDR3 sequences, about three fifths of them present only once.

The sequence was collected from a human donor with aplastic anemia. The chain links TRBV5-1 to TRBJ2-5; the table's D call, TRBD1, was not checked against the DNA. Sequences were obtained from sorted CD4+, CD8+, or CD8+CD57+ T cells (not recorded which) from PBMCs. CDR3 amino acids: CASSHGGGRG.